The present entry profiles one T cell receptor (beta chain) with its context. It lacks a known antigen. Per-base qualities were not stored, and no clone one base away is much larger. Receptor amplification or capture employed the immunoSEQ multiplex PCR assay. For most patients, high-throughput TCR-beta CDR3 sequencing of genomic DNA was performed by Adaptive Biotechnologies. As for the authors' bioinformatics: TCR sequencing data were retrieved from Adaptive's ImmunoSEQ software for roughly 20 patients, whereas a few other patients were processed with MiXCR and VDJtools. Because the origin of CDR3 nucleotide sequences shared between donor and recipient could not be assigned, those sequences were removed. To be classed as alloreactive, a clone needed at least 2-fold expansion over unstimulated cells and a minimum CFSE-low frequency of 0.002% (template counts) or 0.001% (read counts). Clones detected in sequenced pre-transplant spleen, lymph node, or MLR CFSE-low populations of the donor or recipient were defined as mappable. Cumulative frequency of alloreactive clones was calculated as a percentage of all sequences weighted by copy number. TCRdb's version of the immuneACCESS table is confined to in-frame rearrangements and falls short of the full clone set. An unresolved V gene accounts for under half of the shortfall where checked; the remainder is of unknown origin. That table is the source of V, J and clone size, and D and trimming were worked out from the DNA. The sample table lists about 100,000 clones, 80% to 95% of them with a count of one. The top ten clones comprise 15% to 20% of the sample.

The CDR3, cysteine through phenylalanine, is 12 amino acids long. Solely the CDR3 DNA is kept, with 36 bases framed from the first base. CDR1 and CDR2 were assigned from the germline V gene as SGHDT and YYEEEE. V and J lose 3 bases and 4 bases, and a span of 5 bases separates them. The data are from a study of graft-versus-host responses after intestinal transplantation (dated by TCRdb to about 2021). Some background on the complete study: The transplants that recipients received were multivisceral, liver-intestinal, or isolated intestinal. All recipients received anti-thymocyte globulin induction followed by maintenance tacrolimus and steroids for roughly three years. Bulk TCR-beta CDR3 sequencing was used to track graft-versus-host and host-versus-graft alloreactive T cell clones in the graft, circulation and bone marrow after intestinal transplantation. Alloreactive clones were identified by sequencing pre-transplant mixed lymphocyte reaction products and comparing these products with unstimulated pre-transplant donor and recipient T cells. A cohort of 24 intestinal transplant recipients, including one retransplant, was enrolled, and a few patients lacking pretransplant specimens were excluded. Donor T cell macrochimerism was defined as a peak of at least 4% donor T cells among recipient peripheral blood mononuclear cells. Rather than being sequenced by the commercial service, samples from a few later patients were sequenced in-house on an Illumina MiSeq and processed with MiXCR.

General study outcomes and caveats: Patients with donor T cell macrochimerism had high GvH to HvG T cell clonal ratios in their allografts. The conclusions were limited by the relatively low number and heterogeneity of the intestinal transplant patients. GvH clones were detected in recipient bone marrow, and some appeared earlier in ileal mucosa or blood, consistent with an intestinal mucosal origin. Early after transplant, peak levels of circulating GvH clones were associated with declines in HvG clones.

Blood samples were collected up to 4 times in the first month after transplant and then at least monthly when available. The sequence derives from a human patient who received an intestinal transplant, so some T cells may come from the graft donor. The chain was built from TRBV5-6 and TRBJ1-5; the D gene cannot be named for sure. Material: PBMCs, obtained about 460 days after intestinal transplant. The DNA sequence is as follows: TGTGCCAGCAGCTCCGGGAATCAGCCCCAGCATTTT. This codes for CASSSGNQPQHF.